The T cell receptor beta chain under discussion was sequenced for a study of OX40 agonist ivuxolimab in advanced cancers. Note on this clone: What it binds is not known.

The V end lost 8 bases, the J end lost 1 base, and 8 bases lay between the germline ends. Looked up from germline, CDR1 is MDHEN and CDR2 is SYDVKM. The CDR3 is 12 residues long. Study-wide results and caveats: At 0.1 to 3.0 mg/kg and by week 6, clonal expansion occurred in CD4+ and CD8+ blood T cells.

Sequencing was performed with immunoSEQ multiplex PCR; in TCRdb, only in-frame clones are kept and a portion is missing. This sample has some 44,000 clones, with about four fifths found just once. The rearrangement uses TRBV28 and TRBJ1-2, with a tentative D call TRBD1 (5 bases). Sequencing was performed on CD4+ or CD8+ T cells sorted from blood, taken in a trial of the OX40 agonist ivuxolimab. This receptor was identified in an adult with an advanced solid tumor such as melanoma, head and neck, liver or kidney cancer. The CDR3 region is CASLTVNYGYTF. In DNA form, the CDR3 reads TGTGCCAGCTTGACAGTTAACTATGGCTACACCTTC.